Presented here are 21 T cell receptor beta chains from one specimen sequenced in a study of cytomegalovirus exposure and HLA in healthy donors (dated by TCRdb to 2016 to 2017). To prepare the library, the immunoSEQ multiplex PCR assay was applied. For the multiplex PCR, a mixture combining 60 forward primers for TCR Vbeta segments and 13 reverse primers for TCR Jbeta segments was used. Imported from immuneACCESS, the table was reduced by TCRdb to in-frame sequences with V and J called. These copies leave out some clones; in studies compared against another copy, an unresolved V gene accounts for under half, and the cause of the remainder is not known. The table held for this sample gives approximately 140,000 clones. Around 1.5% of the sample goes to the ten largest clones. The specimen sequenced was PBMCs. These receptors were obtained from a woman between 40 and 55 years old in good health and CMV-seronegative.

The rearrangement links TRBV18 to TRBJ1-3; no clear D gene. This CDR3 comprises 13 residues. Trimming removed 3 bases from V and 0 bases from J, with 3 bases in between. Germline V gene sequence: CDR1 KGHSH, CDR2 LQKENI. DNA for the CDR3: TGTGCCAGCTCACCCCGCTCTGGAAACACCATATATTTT. Translating it yields CASSPRSGNTIYF.

This chain links TRBV5-1 with TRBJ1-6; 8 bases agree with TRBD1. The CDR3 spans 16 residues. V trimming: 0 bases; J trimming: 5 bases; junction bases outside the gene matches: 4. Germline V lookup: CDR1 SGHRS, CDR2 YFSETQ. CDR3 sequence (DNA): TGCGCCAGCAGCTTGGGGACAGGGACAAATAATTCACCCCTCCACTTT. Protein: CASSLGTGTNNSPLHF.

This rearrangement joins TRBV11-3 to TRBJ2-4; 10 bases fit TRBD2. The germline CDR1 and CDR2 sequences are SGHNT and YENEEA. The CDR3 loop spans 19 amino acids. The V gene end was trimmed by 2 bases and the J gene end by 1 base; junction bases not matched to a gene: 11. This CDR3 reads CASSLKSGGARPAKNIQYF. For the CDR3, the DNA is TGTGCCAGCAGCTTAAAAAGCGGGGGGGCCCGTCCCGCCAAAAACATTCAGTACTTC.

V gene TRBV7-6 combines with J gene TRBJ2-4; 8 bases line up with TRBD2. This CDR3 comprises 15 residues. Germline V CDR1 and CDR2: SGHVS, FNYEAQ. The V gene end was trimmed by 5 bases and the J gene end by 4 bases; junction bases not matched to a gene: 7. DNA for the CDR3: TGTGCCAGCAGCCCGGGGGGGGGCGGAAAAAACATTCAGTACTTC. Encoded protein: CASSPGGGGKNIQYF.

The CDR3: CASSEGSGQYEQYV. The CDR3 nucleotides are TGTGCCAGCAGTGAAGGTTCAGGACAGTACGAGCAGTACGTC. The J gene is TRBJ2-7, the V gene TRBV6-1; possible D gene TRBD1, 6 bases. There are 14 residues in the CDR3. Deletions cut 1 base from V and 4 bases from J, with 11 bases between. Germline values: CDR1 MNHNS, CDR2 SASEGT.

The CDR3 DNA follows: TGTGCCAGCAGCGTAGTGGGACAAGGCAATCAGCCCCAGCATTTT. Translation gives CASSVVGQGNQPQHF. The chain has TRBV9 and TRBJ1-5; a possible D gene is TRBD1 (6 bases). CDR3 length equals 15 residues. V dropped 0 bases and J dropped 2 bases, with 9 bases sitting between them. In germline, CDR1 is SGDLS, CDR2 YYNGEE.

The rearrangement links TRBV27 to TRBJ2-7, with 8 bases that match TRBD1. The CDR3 runs 13 residues. J lost 2 bases, V lost 6 bases, and 3 bases had no gene match. Germline V gene sequence: CDR1 MNHEY, CDR2 SMNVEV (reference sequence). This CDR3 reads CASRRQGPYEQYF. The CDR3 DNA reads TGTGCCAGCAGAAGACAGGGGCCCTACGAGCAGTACTTC.

The V and J genes are TRBV5-3 and TRBJ1-5, with TRBD1 as a possible D gene (6 bases). TRBV5-3 is an open reading frame whose function is uncertain. This CDR3 is 14 amino acids long. V was clipped by 1 base and J by 1 base, with 6 bases between them. CDR3 bases: TGTGCCAGAAGCTTGAGGGGGAGCAATCAGCCCCAGCATTTT. Protein: CARSLRGSNQPQHF.

A remark on this clone: One junction end disagrees with the germline gene, perhaps due to a read error. V and J are TRBV7-9 and TRBJ2-7, with D possibly TRBD2 on 6 matching bases. The CDR3 is made up of 11 amino acids. Germline V gene sequence: CDR1 SEHNR, CDR2 FQNEAQ (reference sequence). CDR3 DNA sequence: TGTGCCAGCAGCATCCGGGACTCCTCACACTTC. Amino acid sequence: CASSIRDSSHF. Filled out from reference TRBV7-9 and TRBJ2-7, the complete variable domain reads DTGVSQNPRHKITKRGQNVTFRCDPISEHNRLYWYRQTLGQGPEFLTYFQNEAQLEKSRLLSDRFSAERPKGSFSTLEIQRTEQGDSAMYLCASSIRDSSHFGPGTRLTVT.

The chain carries TRBV7-3 and TRBJ1-6; tentatively, D is TRBD1 (6 bases). The length of the CDR3 is 15 residues. Germline V gives CDR1 SGHTA, CDR2 FQGTGA. V lost 5 bases, J lost 4 bases, and 12 bases lay in between. DNA of the CDR3: TGTGCCAGCAGCCAAACGGGACAATATAATTCACCCCTCCACTTT. Translating gives CASSQTGQYNSPLHF.

The chain uses TRBV7-6 and TRBJ2-6; TRBD1 aligns across 7 bases. The CDR3 is made up of 19 amino acids. CDR1 and CDR2 (germline): SGHVS, FNYEAQ. V dropped 5 bases and J dropped 4; count of bases not matched to a gene: 17. The CDR3 loop is CASSQDRARPAPGANVLTF. The CDR3 DNA follows: TGTGCCAGCAGCCAAGACAGGGCCCGACCTGCCCCCGGGGCCAACGTCCTGACTTTC.

The chain carries TRBV29-1 and TRBJ2-2; weak D call: TRBD1 (5 bases). The CDR3 covers 12 residues. In germline, CDR1 is SQVTM, CDR2 ANQGSEA. Trimming took 3 bases from V and 5 from J, leaving 7 bases between them. Here the CDR3 DNA reads TGCAGCGTTGATAGGGGAACCGGGGAGCTGTTTTTT. Protein: CSVDRGTGELFF.

V usage is TRBV9 and J usage is TRBJ2-1; 7 bases line up with TRBD2. The length of the CDR3 is 15 residues. CDR1 and CDR2 from the germline V gene are SGDLS and YYNGEE. V gave up 2 bases and J gave up 9 bases; unmatched junction bases: 11. The CDR3 coding sequence is TGTGCCAGCAGCGTTATGGCGGGGGAGTTTGGTGAGCAGTTCTTC. Its translation is CASSVMAGEFGEQFF.

J is TRBJ2-7 and V is TRBV5-1; 7 bases fit TRBD2. Germline CDR1 is SGHRS and CDR2 is YFSETQ. The CDR3 length is 15 residues. The ends lost 1 base at V and 5 bases at J; junction bases unmatched: 9. The CDR3 sequence is CASSLQPGRGNEQYF. CDR3 nucleotides: TGCGCCAGCAGCTTGCAACCGGGGAGGGGCAACGAGCAGTACTTC.

The chain joins TRBV6-6 to TRBJ2-7, with D perhaps TRBD1 (5 bases). V was trimmed by 2 bases and J by 6 bases, leaving 14 bases between them. The CDR3 runs to 14 residues. Germline V gene lookup returns CDR1 MNHNY and CDR2 SVGAGI (reference sequence). This chain's CDR3 is CASSYGQLTGEQYV. CDR3 DNA sequence: TGTGCCAGCAGTTACGGGCAGTTAACAGGCGAGCAGTACGTC.

The rearrangement uses TRBV7-2 and TRBJ2-7; D unclear. The CDR3 extends over 14 amino acids. V lost 1 base and J 6 bases, leaving 13 bases between the germline ends. Germline assignment: CDR1 SGHTA and CDR2 FQGNSA. The CDR3 loop reads CASSLGGLDFEQYV. In nucleotides, the CDR3 is TGTGCCAGCAGCTTAGGAGGATTGGATTTCGAGCAGTACGTC.

The chain is built from TRBV27 and TRBJ1-5; 9 positions agree with TRBD1. V was pared by 6 bases and J by 4 bases, with 10 bases of the junction left unmatched. The CDR3 covers 16 residues. Germline V CDR1 and CDR2: MNHEY, SMNVEV (reference sequence). The CDR3 DNA reads TGTGCCAGCAGACAGGGGGCACGGGAAAGAAATCAGCCCCAGCATTTT. This sequence encodes CASRQGARERNQPQHF.

The chain links TRBV7-2 to TRBJ1-5, with 9 nucleotides matching TRBD1. Germline values: CDR1 SGHTA, CDR2 FQGNSA. The trim removed 5 bases at V and 1 base at J, leaving 6 bases unmatched. The CDR3 has 16 amino acids. CDR3 in DNA: TGTGCCAGCAGCCTCACAGGGGGCGTGAGCAATCAGCCCCAGCATTTT. Its protein product is CASSLTGGVSNQPQHF.

The gene calls are TRBV11-2 and TRBJ2-1; 11 bases agree with TRBD2. Germline assignment: CDR1 SGHAT and CDR2 FQNNGV. The V and J ends lost 6 bases and 6 bases, in that order; junction bases with no gene match: 7. The CDR3 loop spans 15 amino acids. The CDR3 reads CASSSTSGVRNEQFF. CDR3 DNA: TGTGCCAGCAGTTCGACTAGCGGGGTACGCAATGAGCAGTTCTTC.

The chain uses TRBV19 and TRBJ2-7; D unclear. The CDR3 is made up of 12 amino acids. V was pared by 0 bases and J by 7 bases, with 7 bases between. Germline V lookup: CDR1 LNHDA, CDR2 SQIVND (reference sequence). As DNA, the CDR3 is TGTGCCAGTAGTATAGATCGAGGAGAGCAGTACTTC. Protein product: CASSIDRGEQYF.

The V call is TRBV7-3, the J call TRBJ2-4; 15 nucleotides match TRBD2. The trim removed 2 bases at V and 10 bases at J, leaving 3 bases unmatched. This CDR3 region has 15 residues. The germline gives CDR1 SGHTA, CDR2 FQGTGA. The CDR3 spells CASSLDGLAGGIQYF. CDR3 sequence (DNA): TGTGCCAGCAGCTTAGATGGACTAGCGGGGGGGATTCAGTACTTC.